Below, 5 T cell receptor beta chains from the same sample are listed, as sequenced in a study of OX40 agonist ivuxolimab in advanced cancers. The method was immunoSEQ multiplex PCR; TCRdb's version includes in-frame clones alone and lacks a portion of them. In the table there are tens of thousands of clones, under 90% of which are singletons. The source material was CD4+ or CD8+ T cells sorted from blood, sampled in a trial of the OX40 agonist ivuxolimab. The receptors here all came from an adult with an advanced solid tumor such as melanoma, head and neck, liver or kidney cancer.

The chain employs TRBV27 and TRBJ1-5; no firm D call. The V gene's germline CDR1 is MNHEY and CDR2 SMNVEV (reference sequence). Trimming pared 2 bases from V and 2 bases from J, leaving 10 bases between. The CDR3 runs to 15 residues. Here the CDR3 reads CASSLTANGNQPQHF. The CDR3 DNA follows: TGTGCCAGCAGTTTAACGGCTAATGGCAATCAGCCCCAGCATTTT.

V gene TRBV9 combines with J gene TRBJ1-6, with D possibly being TRBD1 (5 bases). Trimming took off 3 bases at V and 10 bases at J, with 20 bases between the two ends. In germline, CDR1 is SGDLS, CDR2 YYNGEE. The CDR3 sequence is 16 residues long. The CDR3 nucleotides read TGTGCCAGCAGCGCCCAATCCGGGACTGCGGGATCACCCCTCCACTTT. This sequence encodes CASSAQSGTAGSPLHF.

The chain joins TRBV2 to TRBJ2-3, with 14 bases aligning to TRBD2. Germline V lookup: CDR1 SNHLY, CDR2 FYNNEI. The junction had 6 bases not matched to a gene; V was cut back by 4 bases and J by 6 bases. The CDR3 runs 16 residues. The CDR3 region is CASSGGLAGAVDTQYF. CDR3 DNA: TGTGCCAGCAGTGGGGGACTAGCGGGGGCGGTGGATACGCAGTATTTT.

This chain connects TRBV10-3 to TRBJ1-2; a weak D match, TRBD1 (6 bases). Trimming left V 0 bases short and J 8 bases short, with 13 bases between. Per the germline V gene, CDR1 is ENHRY and CDR2 is SYGVKD. CDR3 length: 14 residues. As DNA, the CDR3 is TGTGCCATCAGTGAGTCGGGAGGGGGAAACGGCTACACCTTC. This sequence encodes CAISESGGGNGYTF.

The CDR3 DNA reads TGTGCCAGCACCCCTGCGGACAGCACTGAAGCTTTCTTT. The encoded protein is CASTPADSTEAFF. V usage is TRBV18 and J usage is TRBJ1-1; D possibly corresponds to TRBD1 (6 bases). CDR1 KGHSH and CDR2 LQKENI come from the germline V gene. The CDR3 covers 13 residues. Between the trimmed V and J ends, which lost 8 bases and 4 bases, there was a span of 14 bases.